This T cell receptor beta chain is from a study of blood T cell repertoires in COVID-19. About the study: T cells, B-cell-depleted T cells, or PBMCs provided the cDNA or gDNA that served as material.

The CDR3 length is 15 residues. V lost 4 bases and J lost 6; bases outside the gene matches: 10. Germline V gene sequence: CDR1 SGHRS, CDR2 YFSETQ. Assay: immunoSEQ multiplex PCR; the TCRdb copy retains only in-frame clones and omits some. The data hold approximately 190,000 clones, with roughly 80% observed a single time. The clonotype was recovered from a man aged 55 to 70 with acute or convalescent COVID-19. The chain carries TRBV5-1 and TRBJ2-1, with 7 positions matching TRBD2. Sequenced: peripheral blood. This chain's CDR3 is CASSRQLARSNEQFF. CDR3 DNA sequence: TGCGCCAGCAGCCGCCAACTAGCGCGAAGCAATGAGCAGTTCTTC.